The 10 T cell receptor beta chains listed next were all sequenced from one sample in a study of identifying expanded T cells in peripheral blood. Produced via immunoSEQ multiplex PCR; TCRdb's table is partial and in-frame only. Of about 86,000 clones in the sample, approximately 84% were seen once. Sequencing was performed on blood. Source of these receptors: a person aged 18 to 70 in good health.

This sequence joins TRBV28 and TRBJ2-1; 10 nucleotides match TRBD2. Looked up from germline, CDR1 is MDHEN and CDR2 is SYDVKM. V shed 8 bases and J 7 bases; nucleotides not matched to a gene: 14. This CDR3 has 16 amino acids. The CDR3 spells CASLSGGYLGVNEQFF. CDR3 DNA: TGTGCCAGCCTTAGCGGGGGGTACCTTGGGGTAAATGAGCAGTTCTTC.

The rearrangement links TRBV11-2 to TRBJ1-2; 9 bases are shared with TRBD1. CDR1 is SGHAT, CDR2 FQNNGV, per germline. V dropped 4 bases and J dropped 5; count of bases not matched to a gene: 8. The CDR3 runs to 15 residues. The CDR3 nucleotides are TGTGCCAGCAGCTCCCGAACGGGGACAGGGTATGGCTACACCTTC. It specifies CASSSRTGTGYGYTF.

The rearrangement joins TRBV11-2 to TRBJ1-1; D gene unclear. The CDR3 runs 14 residues. From germline, CDR1 is SGHAT and CDR2 FQNNGV. V was shortened by 5 bases and J by 1 base, with 11 bases between the two germline ends. The CDR3 spells CASSPARANTEAFF. The CDR3 DNA follows: TGTGCCAGCAGCCCCGCGCGGGCGAACACTGAAGCTTTCTTT.

The gene calls are TRBV10-3 and TRBJ2-1, with D possibly being TRBD2 (5 bases). Trimming shortened V by 3 bases and J by 6 bases, and 15 bases separated the two germline ends. CDR1 is ENHRY and CDR2 is SYGVKD in the germline V gene. The CDR3 runs 15 residues. Here the CDR3 DNA reads TGTGCCATCAGTGACCGGCAGCGGAGCGTCAATGAGCAGTTCTTC. As protein: CAISDRQRSVNEQFF.

This clone was seen a few times. The genes are TRBV6-1 and TRBJ2-2, with D unresolved. V lost 0 bases, J lost 3 bases, and 5 bases lay in between. The CDR3 has 14 residues. Germline V gene data show CDR1 as MNHNS and CDR2 as SASEGT. The CDR3 sequence: CASSEAGHTGELFF. Written as DNA, the CDR3 is TGTGCCAGCAGTGAAGCAGGGCACACCGGGGAGCTGTTTTTT.

In this sample, this clone turned up once. CDR3 sequence: CASSYSSSGYTEAFF. In DNA form, the CDR3 reads TGTGCCAGCAGTTACTCTTCCAGCGGGTACACTGAAGCTTTCTTT. V gene TRBV6-6 combines with J gene TRBJ1-1; the D is unclear. In germline, CDR1 is MNHNY, CDR2 SVGAGI (reference sequence). V was cut by 0 bases and J by 3 bases, with 11 bases left in between. The CDR3 spans 15 residues.

DNA for the CDR3: TGTGCCAGCAGCGTAGGCCCGCCTCGGGGCAGAGACATGAACACTGAAGCTTTCTTT. Translating gives CASSVGPPRGRDMNTEAFF. The chain joins TRBV9 to TRBJ1-1, with D perhaps matching TRBD1 (5 bases). This CDR3 is built from 19 residues. Germline V gene sequence: CDR1 SGDLS, CDR2 YYNGEE. V was shortened by 0 bases and J by 0 bases, with 21 bases between the two germline ends.

V is TRBV7-6 and J is TRBJ2-7; a possible D gene is TRBD1 (6 bases). V lost 1 base, J lost 5 bases, and 15 bases lay in between. This CDR3 is 15 amino acids long. Germline CDR1 reads SGHVS; CDR2 reads FNYEAQ. CDR3 region: CASSLGNRVFHEQYF. The CDR3, as DNA: TGTGCCAGCAGCTTAGGGAACAGGGTATTCCACGAGCAGTACTTC.

The chain joins TRBV7-9 to TRBJ2-3; D unresolved. V lost 5 bases and J lost 6, with 12 bases in between. This CDR3 has 13 amino acids. Per the germline V gene, CDR1 is SEHNR and CDR2 is FQNEAQ (reference sequence). For the CDR3, the DNA is TGTGCCAGCAGCCATAATGCTGGCGATACGCAGTATTTT. Translating gives CASSHNAGDTQYF. Variable domain in full (rest from reference TRBV7-9 and TRBJ2-3): DTGVSQNPRHKITKRGQNVTFRCDPISEHNRLYWYRQTLGQGPEFLTYFQNEAQLEKSRLLSDRFSAERPKGSFSTLEIQRTEQGDSAMYLCASSHNAGDTQYFGPGTRLTVL.

CDR3 amino acids: CASSMALGGSPWKTQYF. CDR3 coding DNA: TGTGCCAGTAGTATGGCACTGGGGGGGAGTCCCTGGAAGACCCAGTACTTC. The chain combines TRBV19 with TRBJ2-5; TRBD2 matches at 7 bases. The CDR3 runs 17 residues. V was pared by 3 bases and J by 6 bases, with 16 bases of the junction left unmatched. From germline, CDR1 is LNHDA and CDR2 SQIVND (reference sequence). Variable domain in full (rest from reference TRBV19 and TRBJ2-5): DGGITQSPKYLFRKEGQNVTLSCEQNLNHDAMYWYRQDPGQGLRLIYYSQIVNDFQKGDIAEGYSVSREKKESFPLTVTSAQKNPTAFYLCASSMALGGSPWKTQYFGPGTRLLVL.